This TCR beta chain came from a study of blood T cell repertoires in COVID-19. As for the study in general: The United States, Italy and Spain were the sources of the acute and convalescent COVID-19 samples.

Original methodology: By means of reference gene primer amplification, nucleated cell counts were estimated. The assay was immunoSEQ multiplex PCR, and TCRdb's table has in-frame clones only and misses some. For V, J and clone size, that table is used; D and trimming come from the DNA. The sample consists of roughly 230,000 clones, around 87% of them appearing once. Seattle enrolled patients during active infection and tracked them longitudinally. V was cut by 0 bases and J by 11 bases, with 13 bases left in between. The CDR3 is 13 residues long. Germline V CDR1 and CDR2: SGHTA, FQGTGA. The sequencing sample was made of peripheral blood. This TCR was recovered from a woman aged 55-70 years with COVID-19, enrolled during active disease. The rearrangement uses TRBV7-3 and TRBJ1-2; D is undetermined. This CDR3 is CASSLTYKADYTF. The CDR3 region has the DNA TGTGCCAGCAGCTTAACTTATAAGGCGGATTACACCTTC. Combining the CDR3 with reference TRBV7-3 and TRBJ1-2 gives the whole variable domain GAGVSQTPSNKVTEKGKYVELRCDPISGHTALYWYRQSLGQGPEFLIYFQGTGAADDSGLPNDRFFAVRPEGSVSTLKIQRTERGDSAVYLCASSLTYKADYTFGSGTRLTVV.